This T cell receptor beta chain was observed in a study of chemoradiotherapy in HPV16-positive cancers. Background on the study: A couple of HPV16-positive patients' cells yielded candidate HPV-specific clones and common motifs.

From germline, CDR1 is LNHDA and CDR2 SQIVND (reference sequence). Trimming took 7 bases from V and 9 from J, leaving 19 bases between them. The CDR3 contains 13 residues. Sequencing used immunoSEQ multiplex PCR; TCRdb keeps in-frame clones, though not all of them. The profile shows 20,000 to 25,000 clones, about 90% of them singletons. This TCR was sampled from a human donor with HPV-associated anogenital cancer. Material: blood, obtained from a patient who underwent chemoradiotherapy. The J gene is TRBJ2-7, the V gene TRBV19, with D perhaps TRBD2 (6 bases). The CDR3 bases are TGTGCCAGTAACCCGGGACTGGGTTCGTGGCAGTACTTC. This sequence encodes CASNPGLGSWQYF.